This T cell receptor beta chain was found in a study of CD8 T cells in ankylosing spondylitis. This clonotype has only a few counts. Its antigen is not known. V lost 3 bases and J 3 bases, leaving 8 bases between the germline ends. CDR3 length equals 13 residues. Study results and limitations: Before this, some motif variants had been reported in reactive arthritis synovial fluid and blood. Disease-linked clones, CD8+, were relatively rare in peripheral blood. Reportedly, significant enrichment of disease-linked clones occurred in matched ankylosing spondylitis synovial fluid. One TCR beta motif, made up of eight highly homologous variants, appeared characteristic of ankylosing spondylitis blood.

Quantitative 5'-RACE with molecular barcodes produced the TCR beta libraries. TCRdb called the 5' RACE reads again in MiXCR, with one record for every CDR3 protein. The sample contains about 450,000 distinct CDR3 sequences, roughly a quarter of which appear only once. The sequence came from a male donor with ankylosing spondylitis. Material for sequencing was blood, either unsorted or a sorted T cell fraction (not recorded which). The chain combines TRBV12-3 or TRBV12-4 with TRBJ1-2; D unclear. The chain's CDR3 is CASSLMQHYGYTF. CDR3 sequence (DNA): TGTGCCAGCAGTTTGATGCAGCACTATGGCTACACCTTC.